This T cell receptor (beta chain) was identified during a study of T-cell reconstitution after alpha-beta-depleted transplantation in children. Findings and limits, study-wide: Once a year had passed after transplant, T-cell counts and diversity came mostly from newly produced T cells. There were reportedly several hundred expanded graft clones from which alpha-beta T cells came about two months after transplant.

For this clonotype: Its antigen is currently unknown.

Unmatched junction bases numbered 4, after V lost 4 bases and J lost 3 bases. The CDR3 consists of 14 residues. Germline V gene data show CDR1 as LNHDA and CDR2 as SQIVND (reference sequence). The TCRbeta library incorporated unique molecular identifiers. TCRdb analysed the PCR reads with MiXCR anew, one entry per CDR3 protein. This table has 210,000 or so distinct CDR3 sequences, approximately 10% appearing once. The receptor was derived from a child less than two years old with acute myeloid leukemia, due to receive a stem cell transplant. Source: PBMCs, taken before TCRalphabeta/CD19-depleted stem cell transplant. The chain employs TRBV19 and TRBJ2-7, with 9 positions matching TRBD1. The DNA of the CDR3 is TGTGCCAGTAGTAGCGGACAGGGGAACTACGAGCAGTACTTC. Protein product: CASSSGQGNYEQYF.